This passage covers 4 T cell receptor beta chains from one sample sequenced in a study of T cell changes during pregnancy in multiple sclerosis. This table comes from immunoSEQ multiplex PCR, and its TCRdb copy is limited to in-frame clones, with some not included. Of more than 90,000 clones listed, 91% were seen once; the top ten hold about 2.9%. Sample: peripheral blood, taken in the second trimester of pregnancy. The receptors come from a female donor with multiple sclerosis, enrolled in a pregnancy study.

This clone was seen just once. The gene calls are TRBV5-1 and TRBJ2-2; 7 bases map to TRBD1. The junction had 9 bases not matched to a gene; V was cut back by 2 bases and J by 8 bases. The germline CDR1 and CDR2 sequences are SGHRS and YFSETQ. This CDR3 has 15 residues. The CDR3 nucleotides are TGCGCCAGCAGCTTTAACAGGGGCTTAGGTGGGGAGCTGTTTTTT. Its translation: CASSFNRGLGGELFF.

Notes on this clone: Distinct nucleotide sequences in the sample also encode this CDR3. The chain joins TRBV19 to TRBJ2-7, with TRBD1 matching 9 bases. The V segment lost 3 bases and the J segment 1 base; nucleotides outside the gene matches: 4. Germline-derived CDR1 and CDR2 are LNHDA and SQIVND (reference sequence). There are 15 residues in the CDR3. CDR3 DNA: TGTGCCAGTAGTATTGCGGGACAGGGTTCCTACGAGCAGTACTTC. Its protein product is CASSIAGQGSYEQYF.

This clone occurred once. The gene calls are TRBV5-1 and TRBJ2-1, with 9 bases matching TRBD1. V gave up 0 bases and J gave up 8 bases; unmatched junction bases: 9. Germline assignment: CDR1 SGHRS and CDR2 YFSETQ. The CDR3 sequence is 16 residues long. CDR3: CASSLETGGASHEQFF. The CDR3 coding sequence is TGCGCCAGCAGCTTGGAAACAGGGGGCGCCTCCCATGAGCAGTTCTTC. The whole variable domain, filled in from reference TRBV5-1 and TRBJ2-1, reads KAGVTQTPRYLIKTRGQQVTLSCSPISGHRSVSWYQQTPGQGLQFLFEYFSETQRNKGNFPGRFSGRQFSNSRSEMNVSTLELGDSALYLCASSLETGGASHEQFFGPGTRLTVL.

V gene TRBV28 combines with J gene TRBJ2-7; the D gene is possibly TRBD2 (6 bases). The V and J ends lost 7 bases and 3 bases respectively, with 10 bases between them. Germline assignment: CDR1 MDHEN and CDR2 SYDVKM. CDR3 length: 12 amino acids. CDR3 residues: CASNGGIYEQYF. CDR3 coding DNA: TGTGCCAGCAACGGCGGGATCTACGAGCAGTACTTC.